Listed here is a single TCR beta chain. The antigen it binds to is not known. No much larger clonotype is one base removed from it; base qualities were not supplied. This record belongs to a study of blood T cell repertoires in COVID-19 (TCRdb year 2020). Regarding the study in general: Samples from collaborators originated in the United States, Italy and Spain and spanned both the acute and convalescent phases of COVID-19. The dataset comprised deeply sampled blood TCRbeta repertoires from subjects exposed to, actively infected with, or recovered from COVID-19. Sample metadata almost always included a de-identified subject ID, COVID-19 status, age in years and sex. HLA class I and class II types, where available, came from metadata supplied by the sample provider rather than from assay-based typing. The repertoires were released in a freely available public database meant as a resource for research on the immune response to SARS-CoV-2. The material from the prospective study consisted of cDNA or gDNA derived from T cells, B-cell-depleted T cells, or PBMCs. The samples were drawn from the first 160 participants of the ongoing ImmuneRACE study and from more than 1,000 subjects provided by 6 global collaborators. Findings and caveats that apply to the study as a whole: The quantity of clinical and demographic metadata differed by source and by participant and was supplied without curation.

Trimming takes 7 bases from V and 4 bases from J, and the germline ends sit 16 bases apart. The CDR3 starts with the cysteine, ends with the phenylalanine, and has 14 residues. CDR3 DNA only is kept here, 42 bases in frame from base 1. The germline V gene provides CDR1 SGHTA and CDR2 FQGNSA. Collaborating institutions collected whole blood in K2EDTA tubes following their own protocols. For TCRbeta analysis, collaborators shipped samples in one of three forms: frozen whole blood, isolated PBMCs, or DNA extracted from either of those sample types. TCRbeta CDR3 regions were amplified from genomic DNA by means of the immunoSEQ Assay, a bias-controlled multiplex PCR. The source study handled its data this way. The number of nucleated cells in each sample was estimated from the amplification of reference gene primers within the assay. To quantify the absolute abundance of each unique TCRbeta CDR3 rearrangement, sequence reads were collapsed and filtered. For each sample, productive Simpson clonality was calculated by taking the square root of Simpson's diversity index across productive rearrangements. Entries here come from immuneACCESS through TCRdb and include only in-frame sequences with V and J called. Some clones fail to appear in such tables; in the studies checked, an unresolved V gene covers under half of the shortfall, and the cause of the remainder is unknown. Clone size and the V and J calls come from that table; the DNA yielded D and trimming. The table for this sample lists about 72,000 clones; 85% of them were counted only once. About a third of the sample lies in the top ten.

Material for sequencing was peripheral blood. In this chain, TRBV7-2 is recombined with TRBJ2-5; the D gene cannot be resolved reliably. The clonotype comes from a woman of 80 years or more with active or convalescent COVID-19. The nucleotides read TGTGCCAGCAACCCAACCCGGGTGCTAGAGACCCAGTACTTC. It translates to CASNPTRVLETQYF.